The TCR beta chain described here comes from a study of Graves' ophthalmopathy and Graves' hyperthyroidism. Study in general: The blood sample was drawn at first diagnosis and before any treatment.

In germline, CDR1 is LNHDA, CDR2 SQIVND (reference sequence). The CDR3 is 13 residues long. This clonotype was recorded at least ten times. The junction shows a germline mismatch at one end, possibly a read error. Scientists amplified the TCR beta CDR3 regions from RNA transcripts. HTBI primers served in a first-round RT-PCR, which a second-round multiplex PCR followed. MiXCR was run by TCRdb on the multiplex PCR reads, yielding one entry per CDR3 protein. The repertoire holds about 740,000 distinct CDR3 sequences, with approximately 40% as singletons. V is TRBV19 and J is TRBJ1-1; 9 bases are a match to TRBD1. The TCR comes from an adult man with Graves' ophthalmopathy. The specimen sequenced was peripheral blood. CDR3 region: CASGQGKNTEVFF. DNA of the CDR3: TGTGCCAGTGGACAGGGGAAGAACACTGAAGTTTTCTTT.